The present TCR beta chain was sequenced within a study of blood T cell repertoires in COVID-19. This CDR3 region has 18 residues. The V end was cut by 3 bases, the J end by 0 bases, with 18 bases between. The V gene's germline CDR1 is KGHSH and CDR2 LQKENI. Many counts were recorded for this clone. The assay was immunoSEQ multiplex PCR, and TCRdb's table has in-frame clones only and misses some. The sample lists 150,000 to 200,000 clones, around four fifths occurring once. The chain recombines TRBV18 with TRBJ1-5; maybe TRBD1 (6 bases). The material sequenced was peripheral blood. The receptor's source is a human donor in a cohort sampled during active COVID-19. CDR3 in amino acids: CASSPVQGAGYSNQPQHF. CDR3 bases: TGTGCCAGCTCACCGGTACAGGGTGCCGGTTATAGCAATCAGCCCCAGCATTTT.